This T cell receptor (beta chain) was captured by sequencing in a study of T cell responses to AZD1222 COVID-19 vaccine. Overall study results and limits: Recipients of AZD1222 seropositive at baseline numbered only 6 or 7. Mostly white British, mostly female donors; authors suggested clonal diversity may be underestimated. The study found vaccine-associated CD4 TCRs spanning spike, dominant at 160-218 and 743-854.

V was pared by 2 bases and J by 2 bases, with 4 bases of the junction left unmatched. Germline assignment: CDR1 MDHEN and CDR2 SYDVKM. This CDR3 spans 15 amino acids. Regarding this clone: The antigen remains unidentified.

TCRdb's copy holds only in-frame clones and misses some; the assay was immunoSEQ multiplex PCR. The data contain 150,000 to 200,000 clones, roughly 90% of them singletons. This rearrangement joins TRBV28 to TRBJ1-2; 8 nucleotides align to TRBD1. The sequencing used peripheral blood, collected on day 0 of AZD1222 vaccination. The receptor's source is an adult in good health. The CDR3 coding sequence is TGTGCCAGCAGTTTACCCCGACAGGGGAACTATGGCTACACCTTC. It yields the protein CASSLPRQGNYGYTF.